Described below is a single T cell receptor (beta chain) sequence and its context. Its cognate antigen is unknown. The V end lost 2 bases, the J end lost 0 bases, and 13 bases lay between the germline ends. Germline loops: CDR1 SGHVS, CDR2 FQNEAQ. The CDR3 covers 16 residues. The record originates from a study of STAT5B mutations in CD4+ large granular lymphocyte leukemia. Study background: Among healthy donors, a particular HLA allele went with more CDR3 'QG' motifs.

Authors' methods: A productive frequency of 2.59 x 10-5 was the lowest detectable. TCRdb's table, derived via immunoSEQ multiplex PCR, lists solely in-frame clones and lacks some. V and J calls and clone size follow that table, whereas D and trimming were derived from the DNA. The sample has tens of thousands of clones, roughly 75% seen once. Study conclusions and caveats: CD4-sorted patient repertoires seemed more clonal than healthy CD4+ repertoires.

Sequenced: CD4+ T cells from blood buffy coats. This chain connects TRBV7-8 to TRBJ2-5; possible D gene TRBD1, 5 bases. This TCR derives from a human donor in good health. The CDR3 sequence: CASSLFEGVYQETQYF. In DNA, the CDR3 is TGTGCCAGCAGCTTATTCGAAGGGGTGTACCAAGAGACCCAGTACTTC.